This passage covers 3 T cell receptor beta chains from one sample sequenced in a study of T cells in Graves' hyperthyroidism and ophthalmopathy (dated by TCRdb to about 2019). Libraries were prepared through multiplex PCR. The sequencer listed for this sample is Illumina HiSeq 2000. Amplification of TCR beta CDR3 regions was carried out from RNA transcripts. A first-round RT-PCR of the TCR CDR3 used the HTBI primer set with the Qiagen OneStep RT-PCR kit. In-frame beta chains were kept once TCRdb had trimmed the public reads at Q25 with fastp and called clones with MiXCR. For every CDR3 protein sequence, its rows merge into one entry that carries the most common genes and DNA. The sample records under 350,000 distinct CDR3 sequences, about 17% of which are singletons. The ten largest clones represent 55% to 60% of the sample. Sample: blood. All receptors derive from a woman aged 60-75 years with Graves' ophthalmopathy.

The rearrangement uses TRBV20-1 and TRBJ2-5, with 9 positions matching TRBD2. The germline V gene has CDR1 DFQATT and CDR2 SNEGSKA (reference sequence). V shed 6 bases and J 2 bases; nucleotides not matched to a gene: 10. The CDR3 contains 15 residues. CDR3 in DNA: TGCAGTGCCCGGACCGCGGGAGGGCCTCAAGAGACCCAGTACTTC. Its translation is CSARTAGGPQETQYF.

V is TRBV18 and J is TRBJ1-1; no reliable D call. Germline assignment: CDR1 KGHSH and CDR2 LQKENI. Deletions cut 3 bases from V and 13 bases from J, with 12 bases between. The CDR3 length is 11 residues. DNA for the CDR3: TGTGCCAGCTCACCCGGGCTATATTTTTTCTTT. Its protein product is CASSPGLYFFF.

V and J are TRBV9 and TRBJ2-7, with a possible D match to TRBD1 (6 bases). V lost 4 bases and J 2 bases, leaving 16 bases between the germline ends. From germline, CDR1 is SGDLS and CDR2 YYNGEE. The CDR3 consists of 15 residues. Here the CDR3 reads CASSLRQAPTYEQYF. CDR3 coding DNA: TGTGCCAGCAGCCTCAGACAGGCGCCTACCTACGAGCAGTACTTC. Variable domain in full (rest from reference TRBV9 and TRBJ2-7): DSGVTQTPKHLITATGQRVTLRCSPRSGDLSVYWYQQSLDQGLQFLIQYYNGEERAKGNILERFSAQQFPDLHSELNLSSLELGDSALYFCASSLRQAPTYEQYFGPGTRLTVT.